This T cell receptor beta chain was obtained from a study of identifying expanded T cells in peripheral blood. Sequencing was performed with immunoSEQ multiplex PCR; in TCRdb, only in-frame clones are kept and a portion is missing. The data show about 50,000 clones, 82% seen once. The CDR3 sequence is 14 residues long. Trimming removed 5 bases at V and 0 bases at J, with 10 bases between. The germline V gene encodes CDR1 GTSNPN and CDR2 SVGIG (reference sequence). The V call is TRBV30, the J call TRBJ2-2; possibly TRBD1 for D (6 bases). Source material: blood. The clonotype was recovered from a person aged 18 to 75 in good health. CDR3 nucleotides: TGTGCCTGGGGGACACATACGAACACCGGGGAGCTGTTTTTT. Its translation is CAWGTHTNTGELFF. The variable domain in full, with the rest retrieved from reference TRBV30 and TRBJ2-2, is SQTIHQWPATLVQPVGSPLSLECTVEGTSNPNLYWYRQAAGRGLQLLFYSVGIGQISSEVPQNLSASRPQDRQFILSSKKLLLSDSGFYLCAWGTHTNTGELFFGEGSRLTVL.